Below, 4 T cell receptor beta chains from the same sample are listed, as sequenced in a study of T cell repertoires in aging, cancer and after chemotherapy. Multiplex touch-down PCR with TRB-A/B primers amplified rearranged V-D-J TRB sequences. Using its own MiXCR run on the multiplex PCR reads, TCRdb lists one record per CDR3 protein. Of about 5,100 distinct CDR3 sequences listed, roughly 26% are singletons. Amplification of TCR beta used genomic DNA extracted from peripheral blood. The specimen sequenced was blood. Receptors originate from a human donor with a solid tumor.

The chain uses TRBV5-4 and TRBJ2-1; D is possibly TRBD1 (6 bases). V gave up 1 base and J gave up 5 bases, with 16 bases separating them. The CDR3 contains 16 residues. Germline-derived CDR1 and CDR2 are SGHNT and YYREEE (reference sequence). CDR3 sequence reads: CASSLLFQGNNNEQFF. In DNA form, the CDR3 reads TGTGCCAGCAGCTTGCTTTTCCAGGGGAATAACAATGAGCAGTTCTTC.

The sample holds a few counts of this clonotype. The V gene is TRBV7-9, the J gene TRBJ2-7, with D unclear. The CDR3 is made up of 13 amino acids. V was pared by 3 bases and J by 5 bases, with 11 bases between. Germline-derived CDR1 and CDR2 are SEHNR and FQNEAQ (reference sequence). The CDR3 bases are TGTGCCAGCAGCTTCGGCGTGGCTAACGAGCAGTACTTC. It is translated as CASSFGVANEQYF.

The V gene is TRBV2, the J gene TRBJ1-3; perhaps TRBD1 as D (5 bases). This CDR3 contains 19 residues. Per the germline V gene, CDR1 is SNHLY and CDR2 is FYNNEI. Trimming took 5 bases from V and 0 from J, leaving 23 bases between them. CDR3 nucleotide sequence: TGTGCCAGCAGTCAGCCGTACCTCGGGACCTCCACCTCTGGAAACACCATATATTTT. Protein: CASSQPYLGTSTSGNTIYF. Full variable domain (remainder filled in from reference TRBV2 and TRBJ1-3): EPEVTQTPSHQVTQMGQEVILRCVPISNHLYFYWYRQILGQKVEFLVSFYNNEISEKSEIFDDQFSVERPDGSNFTLKIRSTKLEDSAMYFCASSQPYLGTSTSGNTIYFGEGSWLTVV.

This rearrangement joins TRBV7-9 to TRBJ2-2; 12 nucleotides align to TRBD2. V lost 2 bases to trimming and J lost 4 bases; unmatched junction nucleotides: 2. In germline, CDR1 is SEHNR, CDR2 FQNEAQ (reference sequence). This CDR3 is 16 amino acids long. The DNA for the CDR3 is TGTGCCAGCAGCTTATCTAGCGGGAGGGGCACCGGGGAGCTGTTTTTT. This codes for CASSLSSGRGTGELFF.